The clone carrying this T cell receptor (beta chain) has ten or more counts. There are 15 residues in the CDR3. Germline assignment: CDR1 SGDLS and CDR2 YYNGEE. Trimming removed 0 bases at V and 0 bases at J, with 9 bases between. RNA transcripts served as the template for amplifying TCR beta CDR3 regions. TCR CDR3 underwent first-round RT-PCR with the HTBI primer set. MiXCR, run by TCRdb on the multiplex PCR reads, gives a single entry per CDR3 protein. The sample consists of roughly 400,000 distinct CDR3 sequences, more than 13% of them appearing once. This sample is drawn from a study of T cells in Graves' hyperthyroidism and ophthalmopathy. Active moderate-to-severe ophthalmopathy, Clinical Activity Score at least 3, NOSPECS at least 4, under 3 months' duration. Thyroid ultrasound and orbital computed tomography, with clinical symptoms and serum thyroxine and TRAb, informed diagnoses.

Sequenced input: blood. The chain uses TRBV9 and TRBJ1-2, with D possibly TRBD1 on 5 matching bases. This sequence was found in a man aged 50-59 years with Graves' ophthalmopathy. CDR3 DNA sequence: TGTGCCAGCAGCGTAGATCTGGGACCTAACTATGGCTACACCTTC. Its translation: CASSVDLGPNYGYTF.